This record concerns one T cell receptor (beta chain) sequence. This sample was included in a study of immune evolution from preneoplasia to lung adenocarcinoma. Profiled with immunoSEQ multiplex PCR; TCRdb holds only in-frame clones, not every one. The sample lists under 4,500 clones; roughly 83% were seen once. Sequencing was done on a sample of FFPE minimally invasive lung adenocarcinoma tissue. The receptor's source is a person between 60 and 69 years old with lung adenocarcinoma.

As DNA, the CDR3 is TGTGCCAGCAGCTTAGCCATGACTAGCGGGAGGGCCCAGCAAGGGCAGTTCTTC. Protein: CASSLAMTSGRAQQGQFF. The V and J genes are TRBV7-9 and TRBJ2-1, with TRBD2 identical over 14 bases. Trimming cost V 0 bases and J 12 bases; bases outside gene matches: 13. This CDR3 contains 18 residues. The germline CDR1 and CDR2 sequences are SEHNR and FQNEAQ (reference sequence).